The TCR beta chain under discussion was sequenced for a study of blood T cell repertoires in COVID-19. On the study more broadly: Samples representing acute and convalescent COVID-19 were sourced from the United States, Italy and Spain. T cells, B-cell-depleted T cells, or PBMCs provided the cDNA or gDNA that served as material.

This clone showed up just a few times. The CDR3 totals 15 residues. Germline lookup yields CDR1 SEHNR and CDR2 FQNEAQ (reference sequence). Trimming removed 3 bases from V and 5 bases from J; junction bases left unmatched: 7. The data were produced by immunoSEQ multiplex PCR, yet TCRdb's version contains in-frame clones alone and is incomplete. The data show fewer than 140,000 clones, 71% seen once. The chain has TRBV7-9 and TRBJ2-7, with 10 bases lining up with TRBD1. The sample was peripheral blood. The source of this sequence is a human donor with acute or convalescent COVID-19. The donor label of this sample is uncertain. CDR3 loop: CASSFGDRGSHEQYF. The CDR3 DNA sequence: TGTGCCAGCAGCTTCGGGGACAGGGGAAGCCACGAGCAGTACTTC.